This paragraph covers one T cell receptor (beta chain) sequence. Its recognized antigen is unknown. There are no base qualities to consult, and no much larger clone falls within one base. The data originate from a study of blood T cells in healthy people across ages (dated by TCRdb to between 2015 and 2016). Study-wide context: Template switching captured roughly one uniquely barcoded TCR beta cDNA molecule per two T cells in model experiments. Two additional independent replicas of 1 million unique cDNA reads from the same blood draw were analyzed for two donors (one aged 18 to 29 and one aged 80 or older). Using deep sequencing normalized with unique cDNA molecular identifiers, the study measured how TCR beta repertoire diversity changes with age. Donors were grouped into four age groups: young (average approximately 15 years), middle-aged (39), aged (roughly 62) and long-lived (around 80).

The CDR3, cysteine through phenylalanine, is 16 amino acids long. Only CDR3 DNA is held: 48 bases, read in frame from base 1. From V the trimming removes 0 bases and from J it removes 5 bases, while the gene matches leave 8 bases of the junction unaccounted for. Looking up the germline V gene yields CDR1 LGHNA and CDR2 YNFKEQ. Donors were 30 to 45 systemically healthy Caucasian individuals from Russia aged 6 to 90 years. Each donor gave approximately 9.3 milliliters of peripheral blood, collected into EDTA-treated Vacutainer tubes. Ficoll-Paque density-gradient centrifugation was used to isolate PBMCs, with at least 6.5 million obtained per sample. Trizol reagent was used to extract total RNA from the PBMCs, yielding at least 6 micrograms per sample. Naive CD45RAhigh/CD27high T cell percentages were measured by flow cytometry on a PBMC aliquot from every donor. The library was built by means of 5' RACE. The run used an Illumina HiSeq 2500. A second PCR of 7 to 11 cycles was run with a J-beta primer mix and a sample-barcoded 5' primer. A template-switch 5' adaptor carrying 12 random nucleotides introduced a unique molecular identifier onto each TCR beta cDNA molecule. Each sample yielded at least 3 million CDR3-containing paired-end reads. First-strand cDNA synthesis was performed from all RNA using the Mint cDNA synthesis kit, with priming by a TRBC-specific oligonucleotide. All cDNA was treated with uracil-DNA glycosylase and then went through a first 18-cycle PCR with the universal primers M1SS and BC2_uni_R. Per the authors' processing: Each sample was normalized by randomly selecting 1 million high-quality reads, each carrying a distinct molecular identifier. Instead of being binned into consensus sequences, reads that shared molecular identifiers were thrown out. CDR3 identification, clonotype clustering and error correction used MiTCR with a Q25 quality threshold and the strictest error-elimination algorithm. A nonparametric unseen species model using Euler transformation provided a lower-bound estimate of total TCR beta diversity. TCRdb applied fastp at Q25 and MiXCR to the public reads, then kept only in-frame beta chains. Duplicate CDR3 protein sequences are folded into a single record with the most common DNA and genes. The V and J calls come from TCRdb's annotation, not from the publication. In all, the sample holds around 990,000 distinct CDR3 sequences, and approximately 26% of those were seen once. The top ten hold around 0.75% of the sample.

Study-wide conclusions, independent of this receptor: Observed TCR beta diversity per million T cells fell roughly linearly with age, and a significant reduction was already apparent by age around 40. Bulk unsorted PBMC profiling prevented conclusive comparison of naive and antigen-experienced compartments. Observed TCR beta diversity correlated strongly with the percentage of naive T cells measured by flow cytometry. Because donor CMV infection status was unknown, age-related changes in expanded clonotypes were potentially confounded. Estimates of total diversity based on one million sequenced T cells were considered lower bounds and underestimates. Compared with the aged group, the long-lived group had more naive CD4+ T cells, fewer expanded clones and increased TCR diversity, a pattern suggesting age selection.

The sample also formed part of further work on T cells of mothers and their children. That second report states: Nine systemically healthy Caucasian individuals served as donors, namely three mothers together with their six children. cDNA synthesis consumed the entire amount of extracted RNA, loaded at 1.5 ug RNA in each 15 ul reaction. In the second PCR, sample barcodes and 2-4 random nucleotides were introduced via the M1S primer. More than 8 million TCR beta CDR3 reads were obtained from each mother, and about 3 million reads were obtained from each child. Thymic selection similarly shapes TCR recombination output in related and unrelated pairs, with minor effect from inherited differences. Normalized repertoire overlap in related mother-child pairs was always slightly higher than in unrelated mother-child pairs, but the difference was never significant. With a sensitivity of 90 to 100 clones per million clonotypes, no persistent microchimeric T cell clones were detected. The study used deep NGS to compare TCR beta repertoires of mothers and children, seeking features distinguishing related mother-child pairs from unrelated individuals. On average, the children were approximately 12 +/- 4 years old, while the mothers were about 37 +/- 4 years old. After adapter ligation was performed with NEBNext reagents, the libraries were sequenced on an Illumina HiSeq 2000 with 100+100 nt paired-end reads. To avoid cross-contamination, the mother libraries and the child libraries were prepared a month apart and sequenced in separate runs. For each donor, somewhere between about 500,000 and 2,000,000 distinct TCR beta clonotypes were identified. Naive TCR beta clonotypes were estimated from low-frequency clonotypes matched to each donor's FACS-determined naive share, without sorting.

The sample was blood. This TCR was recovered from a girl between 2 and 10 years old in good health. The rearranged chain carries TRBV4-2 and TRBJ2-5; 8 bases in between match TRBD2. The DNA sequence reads TGTGCCAGCAGCCAAGAAGGAGCGGGAGTCCCTGAGACCCAGTACTTC. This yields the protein CASSQEGAGVPETQYF.